The clone carrying this T cell receptor beta chain was seen a handful of times. Its antigen is not identified. The germline gives CDR1 LGHDT, CDR2 YNNKEL (reference sequence). Trimming at V came to 4 bases and at J to 3 bases, leaving 13 bases not matched to a gene. The CDR3 spans 17 residues. This sample was included in a study of CD8 T cells in ankylosing spondylitis. It was by quantitative 5'-RACE with molecular barcodes that TCR beta libraries were made. Each CDR3 protein is one row after TCRdb ran MiXCR on the 5' RACE reads. Of 150,000 to 200,000 distinct CDR3 sequences listed, more than 10% are singletons. The study, taken as a whole, reports: As reported, disease-linked clones showed significant enrichment in matched ankylosing spondylitis synovial fluid. Within ankylosing spondylitis blood, a TCR beta motif made up of eight or nine highly homologous variants appeared to be characteristic. In the blood and synovial fluid of reactive arthritis, some motif variants had been previously reported.

Sequenced: blood, either unsorted or a sorted T cell fraction (not recorded which). The chain couples TRBV3-1 to TRBJ2-3, with 7 bases matching TRBD2. The receptor's source is a male donor with ankylosing spondylitis or in good health (not recorded which). CDR3 nucleotide sequence: TGTGCCAGCAGCCCCATAAGTCTAGCGGCGCGAACAGATACGCAGTATTTT. Its translation is CASSPISLAARTDTQYF.